What follows is one TCR beta chain and its context. Its antigen is still unknown. Sequenced by immunoSEQ multiplex PCR; TCRdb stores in-frame clones only, minus some. The sample holds tens of thousands of clones, under 95% seen once. The data derive from a study of graft-versus-host responses after intestinal transplantation. Overall study context: Each of the recipients got a multivisceral, liver-intestinal, or isolated intestinal transplant. Each patient got anti-thymocyte globulin induction, then tacrolimus and steroids for around three years.

Overall study findings and caveats: GvH clones detected in recipient marrow included some appearing first in ileum or blood. Where graft-donor T cell macrochimerism was present, patients had high graft-versus-host to host-versus-graft clonal ratios in allografts.

This sequence was found in a human patient who received an intestinal transplant, so some T cells may come from the graft donor. This specimen consisted of PBMCs, obtained roughly 680 days after intestinal transplant.

The CDR3 bases are TGCGCCAGCACCCTCGGAGATAACTCCTACAATGAGCAGTTCTTC. Translation gives CASTLGDNSYNEQFF. V and J are TRBV5-1 and TRBJ2-1, with unresolved D. The germline gives CDR1 SGHRS, CDR2 YFSETQ. CDR3 length equals 15 residues. Trimming pared 6 bases from V and 0 bases from J, leaving 13 bases between.